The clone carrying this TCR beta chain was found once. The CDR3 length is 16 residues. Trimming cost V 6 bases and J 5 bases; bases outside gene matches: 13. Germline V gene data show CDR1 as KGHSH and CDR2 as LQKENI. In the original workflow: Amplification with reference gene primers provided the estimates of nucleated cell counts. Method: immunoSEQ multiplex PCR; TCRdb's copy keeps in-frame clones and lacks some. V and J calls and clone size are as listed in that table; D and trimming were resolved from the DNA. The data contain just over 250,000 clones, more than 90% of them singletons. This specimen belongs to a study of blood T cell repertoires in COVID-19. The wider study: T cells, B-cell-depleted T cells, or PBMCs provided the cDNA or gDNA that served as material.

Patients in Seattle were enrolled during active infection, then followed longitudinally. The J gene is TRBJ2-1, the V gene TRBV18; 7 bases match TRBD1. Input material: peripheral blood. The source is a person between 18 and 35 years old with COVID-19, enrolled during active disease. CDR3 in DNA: TGTGCCAGCTCCGAGGGGCTCGGGACAGAGCACAATGAGCAGTTCTTC. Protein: CASSEGLGTEHNEQFF.